The 9 T cell receptor beta chains presented below share a single source sample, sequenced in a study of T cell responses to AZD1222 COVID-19 vaccine. Libraries were prepared by immunoSEQ multiplex PCR; TCRdb keeps only in-frame clonotypes and omits some of them. The repertoire includes roughly 160,000 clones, around 90% of them detected once, and 1.6% sits in the top ten. Source: peripheral blood, taken on day 0 of AZD1222 vaccination. The source of these receptors is an adult in good health.

The V and J genes are TRBV7-9 and TRBJ1-3; D unclear. V was pared by 2 bases and J by 12 bases, with 8 bases between. This CDR3 has 11 residues. The germline CDR1 and CDR2 sequences are SEHNR and FQNEAQ (reference sequence). CDR3 nucleotides: TGTGCCAGCAGCTTACTCGAGGTCATATATTTT. As protein: CASSLLEVIYF.

The chain couples TRBV6-1 to TRBJ1-5; D remains unclear. Trimming shortened V by 1 base and J by 0 bases, and 7 bases separated the two germline ends. Germline V gene lookup returns CDR1 MNHNS and CDR2 SASEGT. The CDR3 consists of 15 residues. CDR3 loop: CASSEVDVSNQPQHF. The CDR3 DNA reads TGTGCCAGCAGTGAAGTGGACGTTAGCAATCAGCCCCAGCATTTT.

V usage is TRBV4-2 and J usage is TRBJ2-7, with D perhaps being TRBD1 or TRBD2 (5 bases each). The germline gives CDR1 LGHNA, CDR2 YNFKEQ. V lost 1 base, J lost 3 bases, and 19 bases lay in between. This CDR3 has 17 residues. CDR3 region: CASSQVSDFPGRYEQYF. Here the CDR3 DNA reads TGTGCCAGCAGCCAAGTCTCCGACTTCCCGGGACGCTACGAGCAGTACTTC.

CDR3 loop: CASSFKGSYGYTF. CDR3 sequence (DNA): TGTGCCAGCAGTTTTAAAGGGTCCTATGGCTACACCTTC. The chain carries TRBV12-3 or TRBV12-4 and TRBJ1-2, with D unclear. CDR3 length: 13 residues. The V and J ends lost 3 bases and 4 bases respectively, with 9 bases between them.

This chain uses TRBV4-1 with TRBJ1-4, with 8 bases aligning to TRBD1. Germline V gene lookup returns CDR1 MGHRA and CDR2 YSYEKL. The CDR3 runs 13 residues. Trimming cost V 4 bases and J 8 bases; bases outside gene matches: 3. Here the CDR3 reads CASSRTGFEKLFF. The CDR3 coding sequence is TGCGCCAGCAGCCGGACAGGGTTCGAAAAACTGTTTTTT.

This chain links TRBV4-3 with TRBJ1-2; D gene unclear. The V and J ends lost 0 bases and 0 bases respectively, with 8 bases between them. Germline V CDR1 and CDR2: LGHNA, YSLEER. The CDR3 contains 15 residues. CDR3 protein: CASSQEFGSNYGYTF. The CDR3 bases are TGCGCCAGCAGCCAAGAGTTCGGATCTAACTATGGCTACACCTTC.

The sample holds one count of this clone. The rearrangement joins TRBV7-2 to TRBJ1-5; 10 bases match TRBD1. The CDR3 consists of 15 residues. Trimming at V came to 3 bases and at J to 5 bases, leaving 4 bases not matched to a gene. In germline, CDR1 is SGHTA, CDR2 FQGNSA. CDR3: CASSLGDRGYQPQHF. Here the CDR3 DNA reads TGTGCCAGCAGCTTGGGGGACAGGGGTTATCAGCCCCAGCATTTT.

The chain combines TRBV11-2 with TRBJ2-2; 8 nucleotides match TRBD1. The CDR3 contains 14 residues. Trimming at V came to 6 bases and at J to 5 bases, leaving 5 bases not matched to a gene. CDR1 is SGHAT and CDR2 is FQNNGV in the germline V gene. CDR3 nucleotides: TGTGCCAGCAGTAGGGACAGGTTAACCGGGGAGCTGTTTTTT. Protein: CASSRDRLTGELFF.

This rearrangement joins TRBV19 to TRBJ1-5; D gene unclear. V gave up 7 bases and J gave up 2 bases, with 21 bases separating them. The germline CDR1 and CDR2 sequences are LNHDA and SQIVND (reference sequence). The CDR3 has 17 residues. In DNA form, the CDR3 reads TGTGCCAGTAAAAGCCTGGTGAGGGATTGGGGCAATCAGCCCCAGCATTTT. As protein: CASKSLVRDWGNQPQHF.